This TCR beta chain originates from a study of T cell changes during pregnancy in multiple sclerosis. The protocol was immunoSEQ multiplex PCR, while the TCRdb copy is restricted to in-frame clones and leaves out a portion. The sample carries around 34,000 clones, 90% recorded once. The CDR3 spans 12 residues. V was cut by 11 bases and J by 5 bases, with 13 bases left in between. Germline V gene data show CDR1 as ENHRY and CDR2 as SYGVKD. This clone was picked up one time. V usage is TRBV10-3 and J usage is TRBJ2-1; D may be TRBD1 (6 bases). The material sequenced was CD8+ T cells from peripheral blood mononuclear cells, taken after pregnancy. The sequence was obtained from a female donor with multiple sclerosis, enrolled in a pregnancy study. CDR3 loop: CAARTAHNEQFF. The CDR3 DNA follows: TGTGCCGCCCGGACAGCTCACAATGAGCAGTTCTTC.